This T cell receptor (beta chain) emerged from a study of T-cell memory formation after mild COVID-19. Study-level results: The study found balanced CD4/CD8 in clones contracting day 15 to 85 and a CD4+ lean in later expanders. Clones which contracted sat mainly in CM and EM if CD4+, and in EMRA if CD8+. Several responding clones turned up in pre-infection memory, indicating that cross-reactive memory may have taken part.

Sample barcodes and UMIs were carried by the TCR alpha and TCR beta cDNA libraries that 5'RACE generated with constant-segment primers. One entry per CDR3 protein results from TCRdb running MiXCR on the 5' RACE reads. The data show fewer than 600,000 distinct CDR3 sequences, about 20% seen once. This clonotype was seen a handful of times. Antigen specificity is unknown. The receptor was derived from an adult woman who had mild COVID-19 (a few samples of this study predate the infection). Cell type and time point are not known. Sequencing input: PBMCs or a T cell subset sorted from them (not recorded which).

The CDR3 loop is CASSEGPGTSDYEQYF. The CDR3 nucleotides are TGTGCCAGCAGTGAGGGACCCGGGACATCGGACTACGAGCAGTACTTC. The chain uses TRBV2 and TRBJ2-7; a weak D match, TRBD1 (6 bases). Germline CDR1 and CDR2: SNHLY and FYNNEI. V was cut by 3 bases and J by 3 bases, with 18 bases left in between. This CDR3 is 16 amino acids long.